This T cell receptor (beta chain) came from a study of T cell changes during pregnancy in multiple sclerosis. Using immunoSEQ multiplex PCR, the repertoire was profiled, and TCRdb retains in-frame clones only, with some absent. The sample lists approximately 20,000 clones; just over 85% were seen once. The CDR3 sequence is 13 residues long. V lost 3 bases, J lost 5 bases, and 10 bases lay in between. Germline CDR1 and CDR2: MNHNS and SASEGT. Sequenced material: CD8+ T cells from peripheral blood mononuclear cells, taken in the third trimester of pregnancy. The TCR sequence derives from a female donor in good health, enrolled as a control in a pregnancy study. The chain is built from TRBV6-1 and TRBJ1-2; possible D gene TRBD1, 6 bases. This CDR3 reads CASSEGAEYGYTF. In nucleotides, the CDR3 is TGTGCCAGCAGTGAGGGGGCGGAGTATGGCTACACCTTC.